A single T cell receptor beta chain is shown here with its context. Antigen specificity is unknown. These data come from a study of shared clonotypes between healthy human individuals. This CDR3 has 13 residues. Germline CDR1 is SQVTM and CDR2 is ANQGSEA. V lost 3 bases, J lost 1 base, and 7 bases lay in between. Sequencing used immunoSEQ multiplex PCR; TCRdb keeps in-frame clones, though not all of them. This table has about 1 million clones, around 74% appearing once. Study-wide results and caveats: Of the naive CD4 clonotypes, around 4.7% were shared across several donors.

Input material: memory CD4+ T cells sorted from blood. Documented subset: CD45RA-negative fraction. The sequence came from a young man in good health. J is TRBJ1-3 and V is TRBV29-1; D is possibly TRBD1 (5 bases). The chain's CDR3 is CSVEEGSGNTIYF. The CDR3 DNA sequence: TGCAGCGTTGAGGAGGGGTCTGGAAACACCATATATTTT.